Sequencing of this T cell receptor (beta chain) was carried out in a study of synovial regulatory T cells in juvenile arthritis (dated by TCRdb to about 2015). With regard to the full study: Among the sequenced patients, three were classified as therapy-naive, methotrexate plus infliximab was given to one, methotrexate was given to six, and treatment information was unavailable for one. TCRbeta CDR3 repertoires of blood iaTreg cells, other blood Treg cells and synovial fluid Treg cells from matched patient samples were compared in the study. Although effector T cell subsets in the cohort were also sequenced for comparisons, the Treg dataset on its own covers only blood and synovial fluid Treg cells. The TCR repertoire comparisons covered Treg and Teff subsets from approximately 11 JIA patients with active disease.

Libraries came from the immunoSEQ multiplex PCR assay. Adaptive Biotechnologies carried out the TCRbeta CDR3 sequencing. The paper's processing steps were these. Repertoire similarity was assessed with the Chao-modified Jaccard index and with the median clonotype overlap from 200 random subsamples of equal sample size. The similarity analyses were run on either productive nucleotide sequences or amino acid sequences translated in silico. Hierarchical clustering with single linkage and t-SNE based on Chao-modified Jaccard distances were used to compare repertoires. Repertoire diversity was quantified with the Renyi index, after sample size normalisation, across a range of alpha values. The immuneACCESS repertoire file appears here via TCRdb, limited to in-frame rearrangements. These files lack a portion of the clones; in checked studies, under half of the deficit traces to unresolved V genes, and the cause of the others is not known. Clonal size and the V and J genes are those of that table, whereas D and trimming came from the DNA. In this sample's table one finds about 10,000 clones. 0.85% to 1% of the sample is in the top ten clones.

About this clone: Its cognate antigen has yet to be identified.

The CDR3 starts with the cysteine, ends with the phenylalanine, and has 15 residues. The protein alone is recorded here. The germline V gene supplies CDR1 SGHRS and CDR2 YFSETQ. TCR repertoires were obtained from some 11 juvenile idiopathic arthritis patients with active disease who had not reached inactive disease, of whom 3 were polyarticular and 8 were oligoarticular. The median age of the TCR-sequenced patients was roughly 12 years (range 2.4-22.9), and their median disease duration was around seven years (range 0.2-19.1). Samples for TCR repertoire analysis were collected at two centres in Italy. Peripheral blood mononuclear cells were separated on a Histopaque-1077 density gradient and then cryopreserved in around 90% FCS with roughly 10% DMSO. The study at large found these results: iaTreg TCR repertoires were found to be largely private across patients and to partially overlap with synovial Teff and blood CPL repertoires. Blood iaTreg cells showed lower TCR diversity than other blood Treg cells, consistent with antigen-driven expansion. Synovial Treg cells shared more CDR3 sequences with iaTreg cells than with other blood Treg cells, and Chao-Jaccard similarity confirmed that synovial Treg cells were more closely related to iaTreg cells.

The V gene is TRBV5-1 and the J gene is TRBJ2-1. The source material was Treg cells from blood. Interpreted using the paper, the cell subset or site label stands for: remaining (HLA-DR-negative) circulating blood Treg cells. The TCR was taken from a donor aged 2-30 years with juvenile idiopathic arthritis. The CDR3 region has the sequence CASSPTPSSYNEQFF.